This T cell receptor beta chain was sequenced during a study of OX40 agonist ivuxolimab in advanced cancers. Germline V gives CDR1 SGHNT, CDR2 YENEEA. Trimming cost V 3 bases and J 1 base, with 9 bases left between them. The CDR3 spans 15 residues. Clones were read by immunoSEQ multiplex PCR, and TCRdb kept only the in-frame ones, dropping some. Among roughly 60,000 clones listed, 94% were seen once. The specimen was CD4+ or CD8+ T cells sorted from blood, collected in a trial of the OX40 agonist ivuxolimab. This sequence joins TRBV11-3 and TRBJ2-2; D is unresolved. This TCR was sampled from an adult with an advanced solid tumor such as melanoma, head and neck, liver or kidney cancer. CDR3 residues: CASSLGGLNTGELFF. CDR3 DNA: TGTGCCAGCAGCTTGGGTGGCTTGAACACCGGGGAGCTGTTTTTT. The entire variable domain, with the rest obtained from reference TRBV11-3 and TRBJ2-2, is as follows: EAGVVQSPRYKIIEKKQPVAFWCNPISGHNTLYWYLQNLGQGPELLIRYENEEAVDDSQLPKDRFSAERLKGVDSTLKIQPAELGDSAVYLCASSLGGLNTGELFFGEGSRLTVL.